One TCR beta chain is described in this entry. The sample originates from a study of Graves' ophthalmopathy and Graves' hyperthyroidism. The CDR3 consists of 15 residues. The V gene's germline CDR1 is MNHEY and CDR2 SVGAGI. Trimming left V 0 bases short and J 2 bases short, with 10 bases between. RNA transcripts were the template, and TCR beta CDR3 regions were amplified from them. Scientists carried out first-round RT-PCR using HTBI primers and then a second-round multiplex PCR. TCRdb analysed the multiplex PCR reads with MiXCR anew, one entry per CDR3 protein. This table has a few hundred thousand distinct CDR3 sequences, about 40% appearing once.

This receptor was taken from an adult man with Graves' hyperthyroidism. Sequencing input: peripheral blood or thyroid tissue (not recorded which). The J gene is TRBJ2-5, the V gene TRBV6-5; possibly TRBD1 for D (6 bases). The CDR3 protein is CASSYSTGRQETQYF. For the CDR3, the DNA is TGTGCCAGCAGTTACTCGACAGGCAGGCAAGAGACCCAGTACTTC.